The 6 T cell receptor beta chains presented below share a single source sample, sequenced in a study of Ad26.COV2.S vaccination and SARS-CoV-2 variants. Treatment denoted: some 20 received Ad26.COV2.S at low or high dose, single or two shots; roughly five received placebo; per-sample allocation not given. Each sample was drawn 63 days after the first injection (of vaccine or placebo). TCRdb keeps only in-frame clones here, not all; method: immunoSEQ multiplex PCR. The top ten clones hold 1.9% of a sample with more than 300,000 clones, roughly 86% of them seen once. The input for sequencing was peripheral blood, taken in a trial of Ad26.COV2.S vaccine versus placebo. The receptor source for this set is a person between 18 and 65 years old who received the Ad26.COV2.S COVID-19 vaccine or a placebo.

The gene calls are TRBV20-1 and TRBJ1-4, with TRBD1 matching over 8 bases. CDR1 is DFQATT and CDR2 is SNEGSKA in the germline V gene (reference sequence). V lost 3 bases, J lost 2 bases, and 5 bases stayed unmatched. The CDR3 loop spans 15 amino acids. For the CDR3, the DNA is TGCAGTGCTAGTAAGCAGGGGGCTACTAATGAAAAACTGTTTTTT. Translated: CSASKQGATNEKLFF.

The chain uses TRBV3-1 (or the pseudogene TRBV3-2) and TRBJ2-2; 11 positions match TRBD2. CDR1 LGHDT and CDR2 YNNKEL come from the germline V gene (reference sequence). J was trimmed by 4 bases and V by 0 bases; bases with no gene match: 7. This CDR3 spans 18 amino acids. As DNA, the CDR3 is TGTGCCAGCAGCCAAGAGCTAGCGGGGGGCCTAAGCACCGGGGAGCTGTTTTTT. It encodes CASSQELAGGLSTGELFF.

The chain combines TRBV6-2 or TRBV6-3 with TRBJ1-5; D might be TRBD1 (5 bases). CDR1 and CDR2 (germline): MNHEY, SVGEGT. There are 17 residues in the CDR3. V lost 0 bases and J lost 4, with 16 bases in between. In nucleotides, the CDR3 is TGTGCCAGCAGTTACTCACAATCAGGGCGAGCGAATCAGCCCCAGCATTTT. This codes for CASSYSQSGRANQPQHF.

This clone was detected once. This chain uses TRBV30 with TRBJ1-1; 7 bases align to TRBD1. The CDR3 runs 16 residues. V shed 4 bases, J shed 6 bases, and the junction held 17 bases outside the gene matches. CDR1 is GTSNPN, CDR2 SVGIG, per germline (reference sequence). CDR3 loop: CAWTPQGRGVVAEAFF. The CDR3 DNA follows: TGTGCCTGGACCCCACAGGGGAGGGGGGTGGTCGCTGAAGCTTTCTTT.

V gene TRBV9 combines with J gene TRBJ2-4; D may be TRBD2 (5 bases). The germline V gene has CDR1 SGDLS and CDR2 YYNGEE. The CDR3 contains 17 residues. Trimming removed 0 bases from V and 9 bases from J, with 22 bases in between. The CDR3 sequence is CASSVGGQDPFKTIQYF. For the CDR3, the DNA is TGTGCCAGCAGCGTAGGCGGGCAGGACCCCTTTAAGACCATTCAGTACTTC. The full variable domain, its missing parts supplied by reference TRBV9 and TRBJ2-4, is DSGVTQTPKHLITATGQRVTLRCSPRSGDLSVYWYQQSLDQGLQFLIQYYNGEERAKGNILERFSAQQFPDLHSELNLSSLELGDSALYFCASSVGGQDPFKTIQYFGAGTRLSVL.

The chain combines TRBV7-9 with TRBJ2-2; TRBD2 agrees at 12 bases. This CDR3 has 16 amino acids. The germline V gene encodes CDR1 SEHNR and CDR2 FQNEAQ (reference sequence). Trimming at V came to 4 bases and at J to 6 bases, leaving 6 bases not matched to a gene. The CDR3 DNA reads TGTGCCAGCAGCTCCCTAGCGGGGGGGCCGCCCGGGGAGCTGTTTTTT. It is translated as CASSSLAGGPPGELFF. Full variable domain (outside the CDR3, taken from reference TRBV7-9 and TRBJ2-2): DTGVSQNPRHKITKRGQNVTFRCDPISEHNRLYWYRQTLGQGPEFLTYFQNEAQLEKSRLLSDRFSAERPKGSFSTLEIQRTEQGDSAMYLCASSSLAGGPPGELFFGEGSRLTVL.